This T cell receptor (beta chain) comes out of a study of cytomegalovirus exposure and HLA in healthy donors. Donors likely had unrecorded immune exposures despite being nominally healthy when sampled. Study outcomes and limitations: One variant, a missense change in DCLRE1C, was linked in a later analysis to TCR beta V- and J-gene trimming.

This CDR3 comprises 14 residues. Germline CDR1 reads SGHTA; CDR2 reads FQGNSA. Trimming removed 3 bases from V and 6 bases from J, with 9 bases in between. A word on this clone: Its specificity is unknown.

Primers for the PCR totalled 60 Vbeta and 13 Jbeta. Sequenced by immunoSEQ multiplex PCR; TCRdb stores in-frame clones only, minus some. This sample has 130,000 or so clones, with 60% to 85% found just once. The chain links TRBV7-2 to TRBJ1-6; D gene unclear. The sequencing input was PBMCs. The clonotype was recovered from a woman between 18 and 29 years old in good health and CMV-seronegative. The CDR3 sequence is CASSFVQFNSPLHF. As DNA, the CDR3 is TGTGCCAGCAGCTTCGTACAGTTTAATTCACCCCTCCACTTT.